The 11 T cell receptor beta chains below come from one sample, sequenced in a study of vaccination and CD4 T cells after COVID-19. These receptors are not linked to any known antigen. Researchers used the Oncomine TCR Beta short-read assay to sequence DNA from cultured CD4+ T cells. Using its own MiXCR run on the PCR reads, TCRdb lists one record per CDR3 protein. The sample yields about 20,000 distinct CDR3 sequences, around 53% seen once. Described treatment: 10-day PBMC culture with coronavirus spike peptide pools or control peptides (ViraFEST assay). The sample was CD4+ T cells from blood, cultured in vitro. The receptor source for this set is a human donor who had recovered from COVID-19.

The CDR3: CASSLSKGDGYTF. DNA for the CDR3: TGTGCCAGCAGTTTATCCAAGGGTGATGGCTACACCTTC. The V gene is TRBV27, the J gene TRBJ1-2; D gene unclear. Germline CDR1 reads MNHEY; CDR2 reads SMNVEV (reference sequence). Between the trimmed V and J ends, which lost 0 bases and 6 bases, there was a span of 8 bases. This CDR3 comprises 13 residues.

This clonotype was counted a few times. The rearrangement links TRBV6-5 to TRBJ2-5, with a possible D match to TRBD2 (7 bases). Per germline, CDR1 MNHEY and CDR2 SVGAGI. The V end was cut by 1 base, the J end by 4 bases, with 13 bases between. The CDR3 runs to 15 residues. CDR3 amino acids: CASSYYGGQGETQYF. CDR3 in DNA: TGTGCCAGCAGTTACTACGGGGGGCAGGGAGAGACCCAGTACTTC.

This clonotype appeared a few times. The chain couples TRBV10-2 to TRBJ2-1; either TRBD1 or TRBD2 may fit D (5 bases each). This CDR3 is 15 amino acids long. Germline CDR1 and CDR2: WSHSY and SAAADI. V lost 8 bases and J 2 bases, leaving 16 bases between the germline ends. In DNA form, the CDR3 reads TGCGCCAGCTCCCTGGGGTGGGACCCCTACAATGAGCAGTTCTTC. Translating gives CASSLGWDPYNEQFF.

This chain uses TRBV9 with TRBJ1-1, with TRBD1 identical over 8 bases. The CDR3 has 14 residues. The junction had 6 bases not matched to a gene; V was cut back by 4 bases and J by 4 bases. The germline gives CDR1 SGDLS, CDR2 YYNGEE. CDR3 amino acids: CASSFGQGGTEAFF. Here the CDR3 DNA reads TGTGCCAGCAGCTTTGGACAGGGTGGCACTGAAGCTTTCTTT.

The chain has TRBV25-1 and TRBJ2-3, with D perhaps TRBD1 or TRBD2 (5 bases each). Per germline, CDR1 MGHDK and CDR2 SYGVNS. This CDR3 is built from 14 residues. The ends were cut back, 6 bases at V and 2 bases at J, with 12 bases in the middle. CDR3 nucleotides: TGTGCCAGCAGATCGGGGCTCCCCACAGATACGCAGTATTTT. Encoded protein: CASRSGLPTDTQYF. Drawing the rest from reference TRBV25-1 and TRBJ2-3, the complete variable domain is EADIYQTPRYLVIGTGKKITLECSQTMGHDKMYWYQQDPGMELHLIHYSYGVNSTEKGDLSSESTVSRIRTEHFPLTLESARPSHTSQYLCASRSGLPTDTQYFGPGTRLTVL.

The CDR3 is CATRGGTSGYNEQFF. Here the CDR3 DNA reads TGTGCCACCAGGGGTGGGACTAGCGGATACAATGAGCAGTTCTTC. The J gene is TRBJ2-1, the V gene TRBV6-1; 11 bases align to TRBD2. V gave up 10 bases and J gave up 4 bases; unmatched junction bases: 9. CDR3 length: 15 residues. Germline CDR1 reads MNHNS; CDR2 reads SASEGT.

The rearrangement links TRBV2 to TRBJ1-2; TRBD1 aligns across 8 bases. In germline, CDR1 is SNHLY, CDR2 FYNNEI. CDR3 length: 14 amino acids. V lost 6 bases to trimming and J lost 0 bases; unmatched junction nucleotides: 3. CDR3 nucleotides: TGTGCCAGCAGCGCGGGACAGGCTAACTATGGCTACACCTTC. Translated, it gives CASSAGQANYGYTF.

CDR3 nucleotides: TGTGCCAGCAGCGTCCCCATAGGGGCTAGCGGGGGGAGCCAGTACTTC. It codes for CASSVPIGASGGSQYF. The V and J genes are TRBV5-4 and TRBJ2-5; 11 bases are shared with TRBD2. This CDR3 has 16 residues. The germline CDR1 and CDR2 sequences are SGHNT and YYREEE (reference sequence). Trimming at V came to 4 bases and at J to 10 bases, leaving 15 bases not matched to a gene.

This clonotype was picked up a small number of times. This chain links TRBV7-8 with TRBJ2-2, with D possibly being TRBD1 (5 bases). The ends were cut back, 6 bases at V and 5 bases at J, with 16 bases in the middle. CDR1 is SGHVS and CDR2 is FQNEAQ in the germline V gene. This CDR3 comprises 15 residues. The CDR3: CASRRWGSGTGELFF. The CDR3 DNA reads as TGTGCCAGCAGACGGTGGGGCAGTGGGACCGGGGAGCTGTTTTTT. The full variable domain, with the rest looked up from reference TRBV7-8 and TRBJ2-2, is GAGVSQSPRYKVAKRGQDVALRCDPISGHVSLFWYQQALGQGPEFLTYFQNEAQLDKSGLPSDRFFAERPEGSVSTLKIQRTQQEDSAVYLCASRRWGSGTGELFFGEGSRLTVL.

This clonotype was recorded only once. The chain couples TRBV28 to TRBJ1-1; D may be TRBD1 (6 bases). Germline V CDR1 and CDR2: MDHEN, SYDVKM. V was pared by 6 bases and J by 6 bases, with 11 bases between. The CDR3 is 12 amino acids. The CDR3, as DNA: TGTGCCAGCAGAGAACAGGGTCCTGAAGCTTTCTTT. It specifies CASREQGPEAFF.

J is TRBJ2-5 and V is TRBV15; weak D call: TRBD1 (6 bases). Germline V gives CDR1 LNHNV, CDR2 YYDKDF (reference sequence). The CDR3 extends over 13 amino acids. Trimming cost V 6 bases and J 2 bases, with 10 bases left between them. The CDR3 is CATSRGQQETQYF. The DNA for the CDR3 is TGTGCCACCAGTCGGGGACAACAAGAGACCCAGTACTTC.